This T cell receptor (beta chain) was documented in a study of T cell changes during pregnancy in multiple sclerosis. In the case of this clone: Germline is not matched at one junction end, which may reflect a read error.

This CDR3 has 14 residues. CDR1 and CDR2 from the germline V gene are SSHAT and FNYEAQ (reference sequence). Repertoires were generated with immunoSEQ multiplex PCR, while TCRdb's copy carries only in-frame clones and drops some. The sample records about 32,000 clones, roughly nine tenths being singletons. This chain uses TRBV7-7 with TRBJ2-1, with D uncertain. This sequence originates from a female donor with multiple sclerosis, enrolled in a pregnancy study. Sequenced material: CD8+ T cells from peripheral blood mononuclear cells, taken in the first trimester of pregnancy. The CDR3 is CASSLGRSYNEQFF. The CDR3 DNA sequence: TGTGCTAGCAGCTTAGGACGGAGTTACAATGAGCAGTTCTTC.